This T cell receptor beta chain came from a study of blood T cell repertoires in COVID-19 (dated by TCRdb to about 2020). Background for the entire study: Collaborator samples came from the United States, Italy and Spain and covered acute and convalescent phases of COVID-19. The prospective study material was composed of cDNA or gDNA derived from T cells, B-cell-depleted T cells, or PBMCs. The dataset comprised deeply sampled blood TCRbeta repertoires from subjects exposed to, actively infected with, or recovered from COVID-19. The repertoires were released in a freely available public database intended as a resource for research on the immune response to SARS-CoV-2. Where available, HLA class I and class II types were obtained from metadata supplied by the sample provider rather than from assay-based typing. Samples were obtained from the ongoing ImmuneRACE study (first 160 participants) and from 1,254 subjects provided by 6 global collaborators. Sample metadata almost always included a de-identified subject ID, COVID-19 status, age in years and sex.

The investigation overall reported the following: The amount of clinical and demographic metadata varied by source and participant and was provided uncurated.

Whole blood was collected in K2EDTA tubes by collaborating institutions according to the institutions' own protocols. For TCRbeta analysis, collaborators shipped samples in one of three forms: frozen whole blood, isolated PBMCs, or DNA extracted from either of those sample types. About this clone: It has no known antigen specificity. No base quality values were provided; no much bigger clone lies one nucleotide off.

TCRbeta CDR3 regions were amplified from genomic DNA using the immunoSEQ Assay, a bias-controlled multiplex PCR. Processing in the source paper ran as follows. The number of nucleated cells in each sample was estimated from the amplification of reference gene primers within the assay. To quantify the absolute abundance of each unique TCRbeta CDR3 rearrangement, sequence reads were collapsed and filtered. For each sample, productive Simpson clonality was calculated as the square root of Simpson's diversity index over productive rearrangements. Held by TCRdb, this immuneACCESS table contains in-frame sequences only and omits some clones. Under half of the omission traces to an unresolved V gene where checked; the cause of the rest is unknown. From that table come the V and J calls and clone size; the DNA was used to work out D and trimming. The sample data list about 300,000 clones, and 65% to 85% of these were observed just once. The ten biggest clones cover approximately 1.2% of the sample.

This sequence was found in a woman aged 45 to 65 with acute or convalescent COVID-19. Sequences were obtained from peripheral blood.

The CDR3 region: CASSELTVNTEAFF. The nucleotide sequence reads TGTGCCAGCAGTGAACTGACAGTGAACACTGAAGCTTTCTTT. The sequence is built from TRBV2 and TRBJ1-1; TRBD1 might be the D gene, on 5 matching bases. V gives up 2 bases and J gives up 0 bases, and the segment between their germline ends measures 7 bases. The cysteine opens and the phenylalanine closes a CDR3 of 14 amino acids. The only DNA kept is the CDR3, 42 bases in frame from the first base. CDR1 and CDR2, per the germline V gene, are SNHLY and FYNNEI.